These 17 T cell receptor beta chains share one sample of origin, sequenced in a study of blood T cell repertoires in COVID-19 (dated by TCRdb to 2018 to 2020). Libraries were built with the immunoSEQ multiplex PCR assay. TCRdb holds this immuneACCESS table with in-frame rearrangements only. Some clones are missing; in checked studies, unresolved V genes explain under half, and the rest has no known cause. In this sample the table shows hundreds of thousands of clones, approximately 86% of which occur a single time. The ten largest clones capture 3.3% of the sample. Sample: PBMCs or T cells enriched from blood (not recorded which). All receptors derive from a middle-aged woman with acute COVID-19.

This clone was picked up a small number of times. The chain uses TRBV6-5 and TRBJ1-4; no reliable D call. The CDR3 covers 14 residues. The germline V gene has CDR1 MNHEY and CDR2 SVGAGI. V was trimmed by 7 bases and J by 0 bases, leaving 9 bases between them. The CDR3 DNA is TGTGCCAGCACACGGTTCGCAACTAATGAAAAACTGTTTTTT. It encodes CASTRFATNEKLFF.

This chain joins TRBV2 and TRBJ2-1; 9 nucleotides agree with TRBD2. The length of the CDR3 is 15 residues. The V gene end was trimmed by 4 bases and the J gene end by 0 bases; junction bases not matched to a gene: 1. The V gene's germline CDR1 is SNHLY and CDR2 FYNNEI. The CDR3 coding sequence is TGTGCCAGCAGTGGGACTAGCGCCTCCTACAATGAGCAGTTCTTC. The encoded protein is CASSGTSASYNEQFF.

This sequence joins TRBV5-1 and TRBJ2-5; 10 nucleotides agree with TRBD2. Germline CDR1 SGHRS, CDR2 YFSETQ. The trim removed 0 bases at V and 6 bases at J, leaving 8 bases unmatched. The CDR3 contains 16 residues. The CDR3 loop is CASSLGVRAGGKTQYF. For the CDR3, the DNA is TGCGCCAGCAGCTTGGGAGTTAGAGCGGGAGGGAAGACCCAGTACTTC.

The chain recombines TRBV20-1 with TRBJ2-1; D unclear. The CDR3 consists of 10 residues. The V gene's germline CDR1 is DFQATT and CDR2 SNEGSKA (reference sequence). V lost 5 bases and J lost 5, with 4 bases in between. The CDR3 spells CSASDNEQFF. CDR3 nucleotides: TGCAGTGCTTCTGACAATGAGCAGTTCTTC.

This clone has only a few counts. This chain links TRBV24-1 with TRBJ2-2; D possibly corresponds to TRBD1 (6 bases). The germline CDR1 and CDR2 sequences are KGHDR and SFDVKD. The CDR3 totals 14 residues. V gave up 5 bases and J gave up 7 bases, with 13 bases separating them. In DNA form, the CDR3 reads TGTGCCACCAGTGGTAACAGGGAGCACGGGGAGCTGTTTTTT. It is translated as CATSGNREHGELFF.

The chain has TRBV9 and TRBJ2-5, with 15 bases fitting TRBD2. The V gene end was trimmed by 2 bases and the J gene end by 0 bases; junction bases not matched to a gene: 2. CDR1 is SGDLS, CDR2 YYNGEE, per germline. CDR3 size: 17 residues. CDR3 coding DNA: TGTGCCAGCAGCGTGGGACTAGCGGGAGGTCACCAAGAGACCCAGTACTTC. This encodes CASSVGLAGGHQETQYF.

CDR3 nucleotides: TGTGCCAGCAGCCAAGGGGGGCCGGGACGCCACAATGAGCAGTTCTTC. Translation: CASSQGGPGRHNEQFF. The chain recombines TRBV3-1 (or the pseudogene TRBV3-2) with TRBJ2-1, with D tentatively TRBD1 (6 bases). V was cut by 1 base and J by 5 bases, with 15 bases left in between. Germline V gene sequence: CDR1 LGHDT, CDR2 YNNKEL (reference sequence). This CDR3 has 16 residues.

The V gene is TRBV5-1, the J gene TRBJ2-4, with 7 bases that match TRBD1. The length of the CDR3 is 11 residues. V dropped 9 bases and J dropped 14; count of bases not matched to a gene: 11. CDR1 is SGHRS, CDR2 YFSETQ, per germline. The CDR3, as DNA: TGCGCCACCACAGCCGGGCAGGGGGAGTACTTC. This encodes CATTAGQGEYF.

The chain links TRBV5-6 to TRBJ1-4, with a weak D call TRBD1 (5 bases). There are 17 residues in the CDR3. Germline CDR1 is SGHDT and CDR2 is YYEEEE. V lost 7 bases to trimming and J lost 3 bases, with 22 bases between them. The chain's CDR3 is CASLPGPDGSSNEKLFF. The CDR3 DNA is TGTGCCAGCCTTCCAGGGCCGGATGGAAGCTCTAATGAAAAACTGTTTTTT.

This chain joins TRBV5-1 and TRBJ2-3; D gene ambiguous. V was clipped by 2 bases and J by 2 bases, with 9 bases between them. CDR3 length: 14 amino acids. Germline lookup yields CDR1 SGHRS and CDR2 YFSETQ. The CDR3: CASSLPSTTDTQYF. The DNA of the CDR3 is TGCGCCAGCAGCTTACCCAGTACCACAGATACGCAGTATTTT.

This rearrangement joins TRBV13 to TRBJ2-3, with 7 bases identical to TRBD2. This CDR3 is 15 amino acids long. After removal of 5 bases from V and 5 bases from J, the junction contained 10 bases not matched to a gene. Looked up from germline, CDR1 is PRHDT and CDR2 is FYEKMQ (reference sequence). CDR3 residues: CASSPLGRGEDTQYF. CDR3 sequence (DNA): TGTGCCAGCAGCCCTCTGGGCCGGGGGGAAGATACGCAGTATTTT.

The rearrangement links TRBV6-5 to TRBJ2-2, with a weak D call TRBD2 (6 bases). V lost 4 bases and J lost 0, with 12 bases in between. CDR1 and CDR2 from the germline V gene are MNHEY and SVGAGI. The CDR3 is 16 residues long. CDR3 bases: TGTGCCAGCAGTTGGTCCGGGACTTCGAACACCGGGGAGCTGTTTTTT. This sequence encodes CASSWSGTSNTGELFF.

V is TRBV6-1 and J is TRBJ2-5; 7 bases are a match to TRBD1. Germline values: CDR1 MNHNS, CDR2 SASEGT. The ends lost 4 bases at V and 2 bases at J; junction bases unmatched: 13. CDR3 length equals 17 residues. CDR3 bases: TGTGCCAGCAGTGGACCCCGAGGGGGCGCGGATCAAGAGACCCAGTACTTC. Protein: CASSGPRGGADQETQYF.

The rearrangement links TRBV29-1 to TRBJ1-1; D gene unclear. The germline gives CDR1 SQVTM, CDR2 ANQGSEA. CDR3 size: 13 residues. The V gene lost 6 bases and the J gene lost 0 bases, with 11 bases spanning the gap. CDR3: CSVPTDMNTEAFF. Here the CDR3 DNA reads TGCAGCGTCCCCACAGATATGAACACTGAAGCTTTCTTT.

This clone was counted once. The chain is built from TRBV15 and TRBJ2-1; 8 bases fit TRBD2. Unmatched junction bases numbered 7, after V lost 5 bases and J lost 7 bases. The germline gives CDR1 LNHNV, CDR2 YYDKDF (reference sequence). This CDR3 spans 14 amino acids. CDR3 bases: TGTGCCACCAGCCTGACTAGCGATTGGAATGAGCAGTTCTTC. Its protein product is CATSLTSDWNEQFF.

V and J are TRBV15 and TRBJ2-5, with D tentatively TRBD1 (5 bases). Germline V gene sequence: CDR1 LNHNV, CDR2 YYDKDF (reference sequence). Deletions cut 0 bases from V and 5 bases from J, with 13 bases between. The CDR3 length is 15 residues. In DNA, the CDR3 is TGTGCCACCAGCAGAGATGGGAAGGGGTCGGAGACCCAGTACTTC. Translating it yields CATSRDGKGSETQYF.

CDR3 region: CASSLTGIATEAFF. Written as DNA, the CDR3 is TGTGCCAGTAGCCTCACAGGGATTGCGACTGAAGCTTTCTTT. This rearrangement joins TRBV19 to TRBJ1-1; TRBD1 is a possible D gene (6 bases). The CDR3 length is 14 residues. Germline V gene data show CDR1 as LNHDA and CDR2 as SQIVND (reference sequence). The V and J ends lost 6 bases and 5 bases respectively, with 16 bases between them.